These 24 T cell receptor beta chains came from one sample sequenced in a study of patients and donors after allogeneic stem cell transplantation. In TCRdb, the RT-PCR reads were re-called with MiXCR into one record per CDR3 protein. Of 150,000 to 200,000 distinct CDR3 sequences listed, about 29% were seen once; the top ten hold roughly 3.2%. Sequencing was carried out using blood, either unsorted or a sorted T cell fraction (not recorded which). Receptor source: a human donor who was either an allogeneic HSCT recipient or a stem cell or donor lymphocyte infusion donor (not recorded which). It is not recorded whose cells these are; they may come from a transplant donor.

This chain uses TRBV20-1 with TRBJ2-7; the D is unclear. There are 12 residues in the CDR3. V was cut by 6 bases and J by 2 bases, with 11 bases left in between. Per germline, CDR1 DFQATT and CDR2 SNEGSKA (reference sequence). CDR3 DNA sequence: TGCAGTGCGAAAAGAGGTCCCTACGAGCAGTACTTC. Protein: CSAKRGPYEQYF.

The gene calls are TRBV4-1 and TRBJ2-7; D gene unclear. The CDR3 contains 15 residues. V gave up 3 bases and J gave up 3 bases, with 15 bases separating them. The germline V gene encodes CDR1 MGHRA and CDR2 YSYEKL. The CDR3 here is CASSQVGISSYEQYF. CDR3 coding DNA: TGCGCCAGCAGCCAGGTGGGGATTTCGAGCTACGAGCAGTACTTC.

V usage is TRBV9 and J usage is TRBJ2-7; D is unclear. V was cut by 0 bases and J by 0 bases, with 4 bases left in between. CDR3 size: 13 residues. Germline assignment: CDR1 SGDLS and CDR2 YYNGEE. CDR3 DNA: TGTGCCAGCAGCGTAGGGCACTCCTACGAGCAGTACTTC. Its translation is CASSVGHSYEQYF. Variable domain in full (rest from reference TRBV9 and TRBJ2-7): DSGVTQTPKHLITATGQRVTLRCSPRSGDLSVYWYQQSLDQGLQFLIQYYNGEERAKGNILERFSAQQFPDLHSELNLSSLELGDSALYFCASSVGHSYEQYFGPGTRLTVT.

The chain links TRBV28 to TRBJ1-4; 7 nucleotides align to TRBD1. The CDR3 extends over 15 amino acids. CDR1 and CDR2 from the germline V gene are MDHEN and SYDVKM. V dropped 3 bases and J dropped 8; count of bases not matched to a gene: 9. The CDR3 DNA follows: TGTGCCAGCAGTTTCGGTGGGGCAGGGGGGGAAAAACTGTTTTTT. Its protein is CASSFGGAGGEKLFF.

The V gene is TRBV11-2, the J gene TRBJ2-1, with 15 bases matching TRBD2. This CDR3 has 16 residues. Losses at the gene ends were 1 base for V and 9 bases for J; bases not matched to a gene: 4. Germline CDR1 is SGHAT and CDR2 is FQNNGV. The DNA for the CDR3 is TGTGCCAGCAGCTTAGGGGGACTAGCGGGAGGCCTTGAGCAGTTCTTC. Residues: CASSLGGLAGGLEQFF.

This clonotype was observed a few times. This sequence joins TRBV7-9 and TRBJ1-4; TRBD1 matches 7 bases. V shed 3 bases and J 3 bases; nucleotides not matched to a gene: 4. The CDR3 is 15 residues long. Germline V CDR1 and CDR2: SEHNR, FQNEAQ (reference sequence). The CDR3 coding sequence is TGTGCCAGCAGCTTCTCTGGGACAGCTAATGAAAAACTGTTTTTT. It is translated as CASSFSGTANEKLFF.

This clonotype was picked up a small number of times. The CDR3, as DNA: TGTGCCAGCAGCCCCCGGACTAGCGGGAACATTCAGTACTTC. Its protein is CASSPRTSGNIQYF. The chain couples TRBV9 to TRBJ2-4; 11 bases agree with TRBD2. In germline, CDR1 is SGDLS, CDR2 YYNGEE. The CDR3 is 14 amino acids. The ends lost 4 bases at V and 7 bases at J; junction bases unmatched: 4.

The gene calls are TRBV10-3 and TRBJ2-1, with 12 positions matching TRBD1. The CDR3 contains 20 residues. V was pared by 4 bases and J by 3 bases, with 16 bases of the junction left unmatched. Germline loops: CDR1 ENHRY, CDR2 SYGVKD. CDR3 DNA sequence: TGTGCCATCAGTGCGGGACAGGGGGCGGCTAGCGGGAGAATCTACAATGAGCAGTTCTTC. Residues: CAISAGQGAASGRIYNEQFF.

This chain joins TRBV29-1 and TRBJ2-1; D remains unclear. Trimming stripped 2 bases from V and 8 bases from J, with 13 bases between. The CDR3 has 13 residues. Germline lookup yields CDR1 SQVTM and CDR2 ANQGSEA. The CDR3 region has the DNA TGCAGCGTTGAACTAGGTAGTTCCGATGAGCAGTTCTTC. This sequence encodes CSVELGSSDEQFF.

V gene TRBV6-5 combines with J gene TRBJ2-7; TRBD1 is a possible D gene (6 bases). This CDR3 region has 16 residues. Trimming cost V 5 bases and J 5 bases, with 22 bases left between them. CDR1 is MNHEY and CDR2 is SVGAGI in the germline V gene. CDR3 DNA sequence: TGTGCCAGCAGTACCAGGACAGAACGATTTATCCACGAGCAGTACTTC. Protein: CASSTRTERFIHEQYF.

This clonotype was seen only a few times. This rearrangement joins TRBV6-6 to TRBJ1-2; possibly TRBD1 for D (5 bases). Between the trimmed V and J ends, which lost 8 bases and 0 bases, there was a span of 7 bases. CDR1 is MNHNY, CDR2 SVGAGI, per germline (reference sequence). This CDR3 has 12 amino acids. This CDR3 reads CASGAANYGYTF. The CDR3 DNA follows: TGTGCCAGCGGGGCAGCTAACTATGGCTACACCTTC.

This clonotype is labeled as medium-sized (0.01 to 0.1%). The chain joins TRBV20-1 to TRBJ2-5; D perhaps matches TRBD2 (6 bases). Germline V gene sequence: CDR1 DFQATT, CDR2 SNEGSKA (reference sequence). CDR3 length: 13 residues. V lost 5 bases, J lost 0 bases, and 10 bases lay in between. In DNA, the CDR3 is TGCAGTGCTCGACTAGGGTACCAAGAGACCCAGTACTTC. Translated: CSARLGYQETQYF.

The genes are TRBV6-6 and TRBJ2-3, with 8 bases lining up with TRBD1. This CDR3 comprises 16 residues. V lost 7 bases and J lost 2; bases outside the gene matches: 11. CDR1 and CDR2 (germline): MNHNY, SVGAGI (reference sequence). DNA of the CDR3: TGTGCCAGCAATCCTTCGCAGGGGGCGGACACAGATACGCAGTATTTT. Translation: CASNPSQGADTDTQYF.

The chain combines TRBV6-5 with TRBJ1-1; 10 bases map to TRBD1. Germline trimming cut 4 bases from V and 5 bases from J; bases unmatched to any gene: 4. Germline V lookup: CDR1 MNHEY, CDR2 SVGAGI. This CDR3 has 14 amino acids. The CDR3 sequence is CASSWGTGVTEAFF. CDR3 sequence (DNA): TGTGCCAGCAGTTGGGGGACAGGGGTAACTGAAGCTTTCTTT.

The rearrangement links TRBV6-1 to TRBJ1-2; 7 bases fit TRBD1. The CDR3 consists of 13 residues. With V trimmed by 6 bases and J by 3 bases, 4 bases remained unmatched. Germline CDR1 and CDR2: MNHNS and SASEGT. The CDR3 reads CASSQGVYYGYTF. The DNA for the CDR3 is TGTGCCAGCAGCCAGGGGGTATACTATGGCTACACCTTC.

The V and J genes are TRBV7-9 and TRBJ2-5; TRBD2 agrees at 10 bases. This CDR3 region has 17 residues. With 1 base clipped from V and 1 base from J, the junction kept 6 bases outside the gene matches. In germline, CDR1 is SEHNR, CDR2 FQNEAQ (reference sequence). The CDR3 region is CASSLGWRLAGQETQYF. The DNA of the CDR3 is TGTGCCAGCAGCTTAGGTTGGCGACTAGCGGGCCAAGAGACCCAGTACTTC.

The chain has TRBV20-1 and TRBJ2-7; weak D call: TRBD1 (5 bases). The CDR3 has 12 amino acids. The ends were cut back, 6 bases at V and 2 bases at J, with 11 bases in the middle. Per germline, CDR1 DFQATT and CDR2 SNEGSKA (reference sequence). CDR3 region: CSARQSAYEQYF. The CDR3 DNA sequence: TGCAGTGCGAGACAGTCTGCCTACGAGCAGTACTTC.

This clonotype has a single count. This chain connects TRBV7-2 to TRBJ2-3, with no clear D. Germline values: CDR1 SGHTA, CDR2 FQGNSA. CDR3 length equals 12 residues. V gave up 5 bases and J gave up 8 bases, with 11 bases separating them. CDR3 in DNA: TGTGCCAGCAGCCCAACTGTCGTTACGCAGTATTTT. Its protein is CASSPTVVTQYF.

The V call is TRBV7-3, the J call TRBJ2-2, with TRBD1 as a possible D gene (6 bases). The CDR3 length is 15 residues. CDR1 is SGHTA and CDR2 is FQGTGA in the germline V gene. V lost 5 bases and J 4 bases, leaving 14 bases between the germline ends. The chain's CDR3 is CASSPAQGSTGELFF. In nucleotides, the CDR3 is TGTGCCAGCAGCCCAGCCCAGGGGAGCACCGGGGAGCTGTTTTTT.

The V and J genes are TRBV19 and TRBJ2-5; D remains ambiguous. The V end was cut by 9 bases, the J end by 5 bases, with 13 bases between. CDR1 LNHDA and CDR2 SQIVND come from the germline V gene (reference sequence). The CDR3 totals 12 residues. The DNA of the CDR3 is TGTGCCAGCTCAAAGTCCCAGGAGACCCAGTACTTC. Its protein product is CASSKSQETQYF.

This clonotype appeared a few times. The gene calls are TRBV20-1 and TRBJ1-2; D is unclear. Trimming removed 6 bases at V and 1 base at J, with 12 bases between. Per germline, CDR1 DFQATT and CDR2 SNEGSKA (reference sequence). This CDR3 is built from 13 residues. CDR3 amino acids: CSATHGFNYGYTF. CDR3 sequence (DNA): TGCAGTGCGACACACGGTTTTAACTATGGCTACACCTTC.

This sequence joins TRBV2 and TRBJ1-4; D is unresolved. Trimming removed 6 bases at V and 5 bases at J, with 16 bases between. The CDR3 is 15 amino acids. Germline CDR1 SNHLY, CDR2 FYNNEI. The CDR3 nucleotides read TGTGCCAGCAGCCCCCGACCGAGTAGGAATGAAAAACTGTTTTTT. It specifies CASSPRPSRNEKLFF.

This clonotype was found a few times. V gene TRBV20-1 combines with J gene TRBJ2-1; tentative D call: TRBD1 (6 bases). Germline V gene sequence: CDR1 DFQATT, CDR2 SNEGSKA (reference sequence). This CDR3 spans 15 amino acids. With 0 bases removed from V and 1 base from J, the gap between germline ends came to 10 bases. As DNA, the CDR3 is TGCAGTGCTAGAGATCCCAGGGGTTCCTACAATGAGCAGTTCTTC. Translated, it gives CSARDPRGSYNEQFF.

This clonotype was recorded a few times. This chain links TRBV7-2 with TRBJ1-1; D not certain. Germline V gives CDR1 SGHTA, CDR2 FQGNSA. The ends were cut back, 5 bases at V and 1 base at J, with 11 bases in the middle. The CDR3 totals 14 residues. The CDR3 protein is CASSILAQNTEAFF. CDR3 coding DNA: TGTGCCAGCAGCATCTTAGCCCAGAACACTGAAGCTTTCTTT.